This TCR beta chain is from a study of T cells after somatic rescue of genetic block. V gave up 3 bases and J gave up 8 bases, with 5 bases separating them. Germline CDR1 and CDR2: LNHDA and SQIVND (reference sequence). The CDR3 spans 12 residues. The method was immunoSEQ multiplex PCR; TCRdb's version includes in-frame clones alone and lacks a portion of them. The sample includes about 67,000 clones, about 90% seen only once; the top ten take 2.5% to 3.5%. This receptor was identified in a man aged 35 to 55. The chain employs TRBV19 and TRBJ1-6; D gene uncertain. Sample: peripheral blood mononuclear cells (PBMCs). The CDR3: CASSIVDSPLHF. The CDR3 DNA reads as TGTGCCAGTAGTATTGTGGATTCACCCCTCCACTTT.